The rows below give T cell receptor beta chains drawn from one sample of a study of T-cell memory formation after mild COVID-19. TCRdb ran MiXCR on the 5' RACE reads and lists one entry per CDR3 protein. The sample consists of 550,000 to 700,000 distinct CDR3 sequences, 17% of them appearing once. The sequenced sample consisted of PBMCs or a T cell subset sorted from them (not recorded which). These receptors were taken from an adult woman who had mild COVID-19 (a few samples of this study predate the infection). Cell type and time point are not known. Each CDR3 is given with its conserved first and last residue. Each record gives: clone size, V gene, J gene, D gene, CDR3 protein, CDR3 DNA. D genes are given only for firm matches. Clone sizes are given selectively: once, few, many, or a class where the clone is expanded.

>-|TRBV4-2|TRBJ2-6|TRBD2
CASSQDSAGAFGSGANVLTF
TGTGCCAGCAGCCAAGATTCAGCGGGAGCGTTCGGCTCTGGGGCCAACGTCCTGACTTTC
>-|TRBV25-1|TRBJ2-7|-
CASSIGGSSEQYF
TGTGCCAGCAGTATCGGGGGAAGCAGCGAGCAGTACTTC
>few|TRBV12-5|TRBJ2-2|-
CASGLGAGELFF
TGTGCTAGTGGTTTGGGGGCCGGGGAGCTGTTTTTT
>many|TRBV7-6|TRBJ2-1|-
CASSDTHEQFF
TGTGCCAGCAGCGATACGCATGAGCAGTTCTTC
>-|TRBV24-1|TRBJ2-7|-
CATSDLRLQYF
TGTGCCACCAGTGATCTGCGTTTGCAGTACTTC
>-|TRBV20-1|TRBJ2-3|TRBD2
CSARLTSGRGIDTQYF
TGCAGTGCTAGACTAACTAGCGGGAGAGGTATAGATACGCAGTATTTT
>few|TRBV5-1|TRBJ2-7|TRBD1
CASSQGRTGGEQYF
TGCGCCAGCAGCCAGGGCCGGACAGGGGGCGAGCAGTACTTC
>few|TRBV5-5|TRBJ2-3|TRBD2
CASSHGTSGSTDTQYF
TGTGCCAGCAGCCACGGGACTAGCGGCTCCACAGATACGCAGTATTTT
>-|TRBV19|TRBJ2-1|TRBD2
CASSIAGGPRVEQFF
TGTGCCAGTAGTATCGCGGGAGGGCCACGGGTTGAGCAGTTCTTC
>-|TRBV6-5|TRBJ2-1|-
CASSYKQGGNEQFF
TGTGCCAGCAGTTACAAACAGGGAGGCAATGAGCAGTTCTTC
>few|TRBV10-3|TRBJ2-7|-
CAISEWGYEQYF
TGTGCCATCAGTGAGTGGGGTTACGAGCAGTACTTC
>few|TRBV2|TRBJ1-5|-
CASSEATPNRPQHF
TGTGCCAGCAGTGAAGCGACACCGAATCGGCCCCAGCATTTT
>few|TRBV5-1|TRBJ1-1|-
CASTMTDEAFF
TGCGCCAGCACCATGACAGACGAAGCTTTCTTT
>many|TRBV7-9|TRBJ1-6|TRBD1
CASSLGQKNSPLHF
TGTGCCAGCAGCTTGGGACAGAAGAATTCACCCCTCCACTTT
>-|TRBV4-2|TRBJ2-3|-
CASSQDYGVTDTQYF
TGTGCCAGCAGCCAAGATTACGGGGTGACAGATACGCAGTATTTT
>-|TRBV5-1|TRBJ2-2|TRBD2
CASTGTSGPFTGELFF
TGCGCCAGTACCGGGACTAGCGGGCCATTCACCGGGGAGCTGTTTTTT
>few|TRBV7-2|TRBJ2-5|-
CASSLARWQETQYF
TGTGCCAGCAGCTTAGCGAGGTGGCAAGAGACCCAGTACTTC
>-|TRBV10-3|TRBJ2-1|TRBD1
CAILAGTVNNEQFF
TGTGCCATCTTGGCCGGGACAGTTAACAATGAGCAGTTCTTC
>-|TRBV29-1|TRBJ2-7|TRBD2
CSVAIGTSSLYEQYF
TGCAGCGTTGCCATCGGGACTAGCAGCCTCTACGAGCAGTACTTC
>few|TRBV4-1|TRBJ1-5|-
CASTPRAGEQPQHF
TGCGCCAGCACCCCGCGCGCAGGGGAGCAGCCCCAGCATTTT
>few|TRBV7-3|TRBJ2-1|TRBD2
CASSSGLAGGSYNEQFF
TGTGCCAGCAGCTCGGGACTAGCGGGAGGGTCCTACAATGAGCAGTTCTTC
>-|TRBV6-2/TRBV6-3|TRBJ2-3|-
CASSSFPGTDTQYF
TGTGCCAGCAGTTCTTTCCCGGGCACAGATACGCAGTATTTT
>-|TRBV18|TRBJ2-7|-
CASSPPAQGGEQYF
TGTGCCAGCTCACCGCCGGCGCAGGGTGGCGAGCAGTACTTC
>-|TRBV11-2|TRBJ2-4|TRBD2
CASSSTPTSGVAKNIQYF
TGTGCCAGCAGCTCAACCCCGACTAGCGGGGTAGCCAAAAACATTCAGTACTTC
>many|TRBV20-1|TRBJ1-1|-
CSARDPRGRGSGNTEAFF
TGCAGTGCTAGAGACCCCCGGGGGAGGGGTTCGGGGAACACTGAAGCTTTCTTT
>-|TRBV6-4|TRBJ2-5|-
CASSEPQRQETQYF
TGTGCCAGCAGTGAGCCCCAGCGCCAAGAGACCCAGTACTTC
>-|TRBV12-3/TRBV12-4|TRBJ2-2|TRBD2
CAGRAQERGGLEAGELFF
TGTGCCGGCCGGGCCCAGGAGCGGGGGGGCCTTGAAGCCGGGGAGCTGTTTTTT
>-|TRBV30|TRBJ1-6|TRBD1
CAWSVQGANNSPLHF
TGTGCCTGGAGTGTGCAGGGGGCAAATAATTCACCCCTCCACTTT
>many|TRBV7-2|TRBJ1-5|TRBD1
CASSLWGTGDNQPQHF
TGTGCCAGCAGCTTATGGGGGACAGGGGACAATCAGCCCCAGCATTTT
>few|TRBV20-1|TRBJ2-7|-
CSARYSYEQYF
TGCAGTGCTAGATACAGCTACGAGCAGTACTTC
>-|TRBV13|TRBJ2-2|-
CAIPRSGELFF
TGTGCCATCCCCAGGAGTGGGGAGCTGTTTTTT
>few|TRBV7-9|TRBJ1-6|-
CASSFHRDYNSPLHF
TGTGCCAGCAGCTTCCACAGAGACTATAATTCACCCCTCCACTTT
>many|TRBV4-3|TRBJ2-3|TRBD1
CASSQKDREGPDTQYF
TGCGCCAGCAGCCAGAAGGACAGGGAAGGCCCAGATACGCAGTATTTT
>many|TRBV7-2|TRBJ2-7|-
CASSLAPWEQYF
TGTGCCAGCAGCTTAGCCCCTTGGGAGCAGTACTTC
>-|TRBV29-1|TRBJ2-1|-
CSVHKTEYSSYNEQFF
TGCAGCGTTCATAAAACAGAGTATAGCTCCTACAATGAGCAGTTCTTC
>few|TRBV6-5|TRBJ1-1|-
CASSSRGQGYTEAFF
TGTGCCAGCAGCAGCCGCGGGCAGGGTTACACTGAAGCTTTCTTT
>few|TRBV25-1|TRBJ2-3|-
CASSVTGTDTQYF
TGTGCCAGCAGTGTCACGGGCACAGATACGCAGTATTTT
>few|TRBV14|TRBJ2-7|TRBD2
CASSQGLTGAKSGGLAAYEQYF
TGTGCCAGCAGCCAAGGTCTGACGGGGGCAAAAAGCGGGGGACTAGCGGCCTACGAGCAGTACTTC
>-|TRBV20-1|TRBJ2-2|TRBD2
CSARGGLAGGTNTGELFF
TGCAGTGCTAGAGGCGGACTAGCGGGAGGAACGAACACCGGGGAGCTGTTTTTT
>many|TRBV20-1|TRBJ1-3|TRBD1
CSASPGTGAGNTIYF
TGCAGTGCTAGCCCCGGGACAGGGGCAGGAAACACCATATATTTT
>-|TRBV4-3|TRBJ2-2|-
CASSQESVQPLTGELFF
TGCGCCAGCAGCCAAGAATCTGTACAACCCCTCACCGGGGAGCTGTTTTTT
>many|TRBV21-1|TRBJ2-6|-
CASSNVGAGANVLTF
-
>once|TRBV14|TRBJ2-5|TRBD2
CASSRLGGTRETQYF
TGTGCCAGCAGCCGCCTCGGGGGGACCCGAGAGACCCAGTACTTC
>many|TRBV27|TRBJ1-4|-
CASSRRQNEKLFF
TGTGCCAGCAGCCGACGCCAGAATGAAAAACTGTTTTTT
>many|TRBV3-1|TRBJ2-3|-
CASSGGASDTQYF
TGTGCCAGCAGCGGGGGGGCTTCAGATACGCAGTATTTT
>-|TRBV5-4|TRBJ2-5|-
CASSTTGQLQETQYF
TGTGCCAGCAGCACCACGGGACAACTACAAGAGACCCAGTACTTC
>many|TRBV5-1|TRBJ2-7|TRBD1
CASSLGQGAYEQYF
TGTGCCAGCAGCCTCGGACAGGGGGCCTACGAGCAGTACTTC
>few|TRBV29-1|TRBJ1-5|TRBD1
CSVERTGGSQPQHF
TGCAGCGTCGAGAGGACAGGGGGTAGTCAGCCCCAGCATTTT
>few|TRBV7-8|TRBJ1-5|-
CASSRSHIPNQPQHF
TGTGCCAGCAGCCGCTCACATATACCGAATCAGCCCCAGCATTTT
>-|TRBV5-1|TRBJ2-1|-
CASTPRESSYNEQFF
TGCGCCAGCACCCCCCGGGAGAGCTCCTACAATGAGCAGTTCTTC
>few|TRBV5-6|TRBJ2-3|-
CASSLDHTPDTQYF
TGTGCCAGCAGCTTGGATCACACCCCTGATACGCAGTATTTT